The 15 T cell receptor beta chains presented below share a single source sample, sequenced in a study of T cells in Graves' hyperthyroidism and ophthalmopathy. From RNA transcripts, TCR beta CDR3 regions were amplified. HTBI primers were employed in a first-round RT-PCR of the TCR CDR3. TCRdb used MiXCR to reprocess the multiplex PCR reads, holding one entry per CDR3 protein. Of roughly 300,000 distinct CDR3 sequences in the sample, approximately 15% were seen once. The sequencing sample was made of blood. These TCRs come from a woman in her twenties or thirties with Graves' hyperthyroidism.

This clonotype was counted only a few times. The gene calls are TRBV11-2 and TRBJ2-1; the match to TRBD2 covers 8 bases. The CDR3 is made up of 15 amino acids. CDR1 SGHAT and CDR2 FQNNGV come from the germline V gene. J gave up 15 bases and V 3 bases, and 16 bases lay outside the gene matches. CDR3 in amino acids: CASSFAPGPGLGPFF. In DNA form, the CDR3 reads TGTGCCAGCAGCTTTGCTCCAGGCCCGGGACTAGGGCCGTTCTTC.

This clonotype was counted many times. The chain uses TRBV27 and TRBJ1-5; D is perhaps TRBD1 (5 bases). Per the germline V gene, CDR1 is MNHEY and CDR2 is SMNVEV (reference sequence). The CDR3 is 15 residues long. V lost 8 bases, J lost 6 bases, and 20 bases lay in between. CDR3 in DNA: TGTGCCAGCGGGAGGGACGCAGTGGGGAGTCAGCCCCAGCATTTT. This codes for CASGRDAVGSQPQHF.

The chain carries TRBV3-1 and TRBJ1-1; D not certain. CDR1 LGHDT and CDR2 YNNKEL come from the germline V gene (reference sequence). The length of the CDR3 is 11 residues. V was trimmed by 5 bases and J by 6 bases, leaving 7 bases between them. CDR3 in amino acids: CASSGSSEAFF. The CDR3 region has the DNA TGTGCCAGCAGCGGGAGCTCTGAAGCTTTCTTT.

This clonotype was seen many times. The CDR3 bases are TGTGCCAGCAGTTTTTTAGGCGGCATTTCTTCCAGCGAGCAGTACTTC. It translates to CASSFLGGISSSEQYF. The chain has TRBV27 and TRBJ2-7; D not certain. Germline CDR1 is MNHEY and CDR2 is SMNVEV (reference sequence). CDR3 length: 16 residues. Trimming took 3 bases from V and 6 from J, leaving 21 bases between them.

As to this clonotype: Just one base apart from a much larger clone, this may be a read error. The chain couples TRBV18 to TRBJ1-1, with a possible D match to TRBD1 (6 bases). The CDR3 length is 14 residues. V dropped 3 bases and J dropped 1 base, with 9 bases sitting between them. Germline loops: CDR1 KGHSH, CDR2 LQKENI. CDR3 nucleotides: TGTGCCAGCTCACCGGGGGCAGAGAACACTGAAGCTTTCTTT. Protein sequence: CASSPGAENTEAFF.

This clonotype has just a few counts. The rearrangement uses TRBV6-1 and TRBJ2-3; 7 bases match TRBD1. CDR1 and CDR2 (germline): MNHNS, SASEGT. Trimming cost V 8 bases and J 0 bases; bases outside gene matches: 11. There are 16 residues in the CDR3. CDR3 amino acids: CASGFWTGGSTDTQYF. Written as DNA, the CDR3 is TGTGCCAGCGGTTTTTGGACAGGCGGGAGCACAGATACGCAGTATTTT.

With regard to this clonotype: A much more abundant neighbour one base away suggests this may be a read error. The gene calls are TRBV5-5 and TRBJ1-4; no definite D call. In germline, CDR1 is SGHKS, CDR2 YYEKEE (reference sequence). There are 14 residues in the CDR3. DNA of the CDR3: TGTGTCAGCGGTGAAGGCCGGACTAATGAAAAACTGTTTTTT. Translating it yields CVSGEGRTNEKLFF.

In its sample, this clonotype was seen many times. This sequence joins TRBV12-3 or TRBV12-4 and TRBJ1-2, with D unresolved. The CDR3 totals 13 residues. V was cut by 3 bases and J by 7 bases, with 12 bases left in between. CDR3 sequence reads: CASSFDKGGGYTF. As DNA, the CDR3 is TGTGCCAGCAGTTTTGACAAAGGAGGTGGCTACACCTTC.

This clonotype was counted between two and nine times. V is TRBV28 and J is TRBJ2-1; D is undetermined. The ends were cut back, 2 bases at V and 10 bases at J, with 9 bases in the middle. This CDR3 is built from 12 residues. In germline, CDR1 is MDHEN, CDR2 SYDVKM. DNA for the CDR3: TGTGCCAGCAGTTTAATAGTCGCCGAGCAGTTCTTC. Its translation: CASSLIVAEQFF.

This chain links TRBV20-1 with TRBJ2-5; no definite D call. V was cut by 0 bases and J by 7 bases, with 12 bases left in between. The CDR3 spans 13 residues. The germline V gene encodes CDR1 DFQATT and CDR2 SNEGSKA (reference sequence). The chain's CDR3 is CSARDLQARTQYF. The CDR3 DNA reads TGCAGTGCTAGAGATCTTCAGGCTCGGACCCAGTACTTC.

At least ten counts were recorded for this clonotype. The V gene is TRBV24-1, the J gene TRBJ2-1, with D possibly matching TRBD1 (6 bases). CDR1 and CDR2 from the germline V gene are KGHDR and SFDVKD. The CDR3 is 17 residues long. Trimming pared 6 bases from V and 1 base from J, leaving 18 bases between. The CDR3 here is CATSSTEGERSYNEQFF. For the CDR3, the DNA is TGTGCCACCAGTTCCACTGAGGGGGAGCGGTCCTACAATGAGCAGTTCTTC.

This clonotype has a count of ten or more. The chain employs TRBV11-2 and TRBJ2-1, with TRBD2 matching over 12 bases. This CDR3 has 15 residues. Per the germline V gene, CDR1 is SGHAT and CDR2 is FQNNGV. V dropped 5 bases and J dropped 10; count of bases not matched to a gene: 9. The CDR3 DNA is TGTGCCAGCAGCGAACAGCTAGCGGGAGGGTGGGAGCAGTTCTTC. Translation: CASSEQLAGGWEQFF.

This clonotype was counted between two and nine times. The V call is TRBV28, the J call TRBJ1-6; possible D gene TRBD1, 5 bases. Trimming took off 6 bases at V and 6 bases at J, with 9 bases between the two ends. Looked up from germline, CDR1 is MDHEN and CDR2 is SYDVKM. CDR3 length: 13 amino acids. This CDR3 is CASRTDFNSPLHF. CDR3 coding DNA: TGTGCCAGCAGGACAGACTTTAATTCACCCCTCCACTTT.

This clonotype was detected many times. The V call is TRBV2, the J call TRBJ2-3, with 9 bases fitting TRBD2. V lost 4 bases, J lost 1 base, and 6 bases stayed unmatched. CDR1 and CDR2 (germline): SNHLY, FYNNEI. The CDR3 contains 16 residues. Here the CDR3 DNA reads TGTGCCAGCAGTGGGTCTAGCGGGACGGGCACAGATACGCAGTATTTT. Its protein is CASSGSSGTGTDTQYF.

This clonotype was counted ten times or more. J is TRBJ1-2 and V is TRBV28, with 12 positions matching TRBD1. The germline V gene encodes CDR1 MDHEN and CDR2 SYDVKM. Germline trimming cut 3 bases from V and 7 bases from J; bases unmatched to any gene: 9. This CDR3 has 16 residues. Here the CDR3 DNA reads TGTGCCAGCAGTTTTGGACCGGGACAGGGGGCTGGTGGCTACACCTTC. It is translated as CASSFGPGQGAGGYTF.